The 12 T cell receptor beta chains below all came from one sample that was sequenced in a study of blood T cell repertoires in COVID-19 (dated by TCRdb to 2018 to 2021). The receptor library was made with the immunoSEQ multiplex PCR assay. This is the immuneACCESS table as TCRdb keeps it, with only in-frame sequences that have V and J called. A part of the clones is gone; compared with another copy, unresolved V genes explain less than half, and the rest is unexplained. For this sample the table gives about 300,000 clones, of which 80% to 90% were detected only once. About 5% of the sample comes from the top ten. The sequenced sample was peripheral blood. The receptors here all came from a man aged 35 to 55 with acute or convalescent COVID-19.

The chain's CDR3 is CASSLRFISGAYEQYF. Written as DNA, the CDR3 is TGTGCCAGCAGTTTAAGGTTTATCTCGGGTGCCTACGAGCAGTACTTC. V and J are TRBV28 and TRBJ2-7; D call uncertain. V lost 2 bases to trimming and J lost 2 bases, with 16 bases between them. This CDR3 comprises 16 residues. CDR1 is MDHEN and CDR2 is SYDVKM in the germline V gene.

Details on this clone: At one end the junction does not follow the germline gene, possibly because of a read error. The CDR3 is CASSSSGQGYYEQYF. The CDR3 bases are TGTGCCAGCAGCTCATCTGGACAGGGATACTACGAACAGTACTTC. The chain employs TRBV5-4 and TRBJ2-7; 8 bases are a match to TRBD1. Germline V gene sequence: CDR1 SGHNT, CDR2 YYREEE (reference sequence). The CDR3 covers 15 residues.

The genes are TRBV29-1 and TRBJ1-2, with D hard to call. V lost 7 bases and J lost 0, with 12 bases in between. Germline V CDR1 and CDR2: SQVTM, ANQGSEA. CDR3 length: 13 residues. CDR3 DNA sequence: TGCAGCGCTAAATACGCGGCTAACTATGGCTACACCTTC. Residues: CSAKYAANYGYTF.

The chain has TRBV29-1 and TRBJ2-1, with 14 bases fitting TRBD2. Germline assignment: CDR1 SQVTM and CDR2 ANQGSEA. The trim removed 2 bases at V and 7 bases at J, leaving 4 bases unmatched. The CDR3 totals 15 residues. The CDR3 loop is CSVELTSGGGNEQFF. The CDR3 nucleotides read TGCAGCGTTGAACTGACTAGCGGGGGGGGTAATGAGCAGTTCTTC.

This chain connects TRBV5-1 to TRBJ2-5, with 9 bases identical to TRBD1. The CDR3 is 16 amino acids. After removal of 4 bases from V and 5 bases from J, the junction contained 12 bases not matched to a gene. Germline loops: CDR1 SGHRS, CDR2 YFSETQ. The CDR3 protein is CASSHGAGQGEETQYF. CDR3 bases: TGCGCCAGCAGCCATGGGGCGGGACAGGGAGAGGAGACCCAGTACTTC.

The V and J genes are TRBV20-1 and TRBJ2-3, with TRBD2 identical over 10 bases. The CDR3 runs to 15 residues. The germline V gene encodes CDR1 DFQATT and CDR2 SNEGSKA (reference sequence). Unmatched junction bases numbered 7, after V lost 3 bases and J lost 4 bases. CDR3 nucleotides: TGCAGTGCTAGTGGGGGACTAGCGATACCAGATACGCAGTATTTT. Its translation: CSASGGLAIPDTQYF.

This clone was seen only once. The CDR3 is CASSQEPVRVDYGYTF. In nucleotides, the CDR3 is TGTGCCAGCAGCCAAGAACCCGTCAGGGTGGACTATGGCTACACCTTC. The V gene is TRBV4-2, the J gene TRBJ1-2, with a tentative D call TRBD1 (5 bases). The CDR3 spans 16 residues. From germline, CDR1 is LGHNA and CDR2 YNFKEQ. The ends were cut back, 0 bases at V and 3 bases at J, with 14 bases in the middle.

This clone was seen only a few times. V is TRBV30 and J is TRBJ2-7, with D possibly TRBD2 on 6 matching bases. V lost 1 base and J lost 4, with 11 bases in between. The CDR3 has 13 amino acids. Germline CDR1 is GTSNPN and CDR2 is SVGIG (reference sequence). This CDR3 reads CAWSEAGPYEQYF. Here the CDR3 DNA reads TGTGCCTGGAGTGAAGCGGGTCCTTACGAGCAGTACTTC.

V and J are TRBV24-1 and TRBJ2-1, with 7 bases fitting TRBD1. With V trimmed by 3 bases and J by 7 bases, 5 bases remained unmatched. The CDR3 sequence is 14 residues long. From germline, CDR1 is KGHDR and CDR2 SFDVKD. The CDR3 DNA follows: TGTGCCACCAGTGATCCGGGGACAGCTAATGAGCAGTTCTTC. Protein sequence: CATSDPGTANEQFF.

This chain links TRBV10-2 with TRBJ2-7; no definite D call. CDR3 length equals 15 residues. Germline values: CDR1 WSHSY, CDR2 SAAADI. V lost 9 bases, J lost 3 bases, and 21 bases lay in between. CDR3 sequence (DNA): TGCGCCAGTCAGACTCACTTACTAAACCGCTACGAGCAGTACTTC. This sequence encodes CASQTHLLNRYEQYF.

This chain joins TRBV6-6 and TRBJ1-2; D might be TRBD1 (6 bases). The germline V and J ends were trimmed by 6 bases and 4 bases, with 15 bases remaining between them. Looked up from germline, CDR1 is MNHNY and CDR2 is SVGAGI (reference sequence). The CDR3 consists of 14 residues. DNA of the CDR3: TGTGCCAGCAGCCTGATTGGACAGCCCTATGGCTACACCTTC. Translated, it gives CASSLIGQPYGYTF.

This chain connects TRBV5-6 to TRBJ1-5; D gene unclear. CDR1 is SGHDT and CDR2 is YYEEEE in the germline V gene. The CDR3 sequence is 14 residues long. Trimming stripped 0 bases from V and 5 bases from J, with 9 bases between. The CDR3 sequence: CASSLAGDHQPQHF. The CDR3, as DNA: TGTGCCAGCAGCTTGGCCGGTGATCATCAGCCCCAGCATTTT. Based on the CDR3 plus reference TRBV5-6 and TRBJ1-5, the full variable domain is DAGVTQSPTHLIKTRGQQVTLRCSPKSGHDTVSWYQQALGQGPQFIFQYYEEEERQRGNFPDRFSGHQFPNYSSELNVNALLLGDSALYLCASSLAGDHQPQHFGDGTRLSIL.